The rows below give T cell receptor beta chains drawn from one sample of a study of blood T cell repertoires in COVID-19. Some clones are missing from TCRdb's copy, which holds only in-frame ones; the method was immunoSEQ multiplex PCR. The sample carries approximately 41,000 clones, more than 75% recorded once. Sequencing was performed on peripheral blood. The receptors stem from a human donor in a cohort sampled during active COVID-19. Both conserved end residues are part of each CDR3. A D gene is named only where the DNA matches it firmly. Some rows mark clone size as missing; the rest say once, few, many or name a class of expanded clone.

V: TRBV27
size: -
D: TRBD1
J: TRBJ2-6
DNA: TGTGCCAGCAGGGGACAGGGGGCGCCCGGGGCCAACGTCCTGACTTTC
CDR3: CASRGQGAPGANVLTF

V: TRBV15
size: -
D: -
J: TRBJ1-4
DNA: TGTGCCACCAGCAGAGAAAGAGGGAGGAATGAAAAACTGTTTTTT
CDR3: CATSRERGRNEKLFF

V: TRBV27
size: -
D: TRBD2
J: TRBJ2-1
DNA: TGTGCCAGCAGTTTTTGGTCCTTGACTAGCGGGAGGGCCGAGCAGTTCTTC
CDR3: CASSFWSLTSGRAEQFF

V: TRBV24-1
size: -
D: -
J: TRBJ1-3
DNA: TGTGCCACCAGTGATCCGAGCTCTGGAAACACCATATATTTT
CDR3: CATSDPSSGNTIYF

V: TRBV2
size: -
D: TRBD2
J: TRBJ2-1
DNA: TGTGCCAGCACCCAACCTTTAAGCGGGAGGGCTCAAAATGAGCAGTTCTTC
CDR3: CASTQPLSGRAQNEQFF

V: TRBV19
size: -
D: TRBD1
J: TRBJ2-7
DNA: TGTGCCAGTAGTACTCGACAGGGGCCCTTGGGCGAGCAGTACTTC
CDR3: CASSTRQGPLGEQYF

V: TRBV7-9
size: -
D: -
J: TRBJ2-3
DNA: TGTGCCAGCAGCTTTATAGATACGCAGTATTTT
CDR3: CASSFIDTQYF

V: TRBV19
size: -
D: TRBD1
J: TRBJ1-2
DNA: TGTGCCAGTAGTACTCAAGCAGGGGGCTTCTATGGCTACACCTTC
CDR3: CASSTQAGGFYGYTF

V: TRBV27
size: -
D: -
J: TRBJ2-3
DNA: TGTGCCAGCAGCACAATTCTAGCGCTGAGCACAGATACGCAGTATTTT
CDR3: CASSTILALSTDTQYF

V: TRBV2
size: -
D: TRBD2
J: TRBJ2-7
DNA: TGTGCCAGCAACCCGGGACTAGCGGGAATTCTCACGGCCTTC
CDR3: CASNPGLAGILTAF

V: TRBV2
size: -
D: -
J: TRBJ1-5
DNA: TGTGCCAGCAGTGGGGACATTAATCAGCCCCAGCATTTT
CDR3: CASSGDINQPQHF

V: TRBV27
size: -
D: -
J: TRBJ1-5
DNA: TGTGCCAGCAGCCTGGTGGGCCGGGGAACCAATCAGCCCCAGCATTTT
CDR3: CASSLVGRGTNQPQHF

V: TRBV28
size: -
D: TRBD1
J: TRBJ1-2
DNA: TGTGCCAGCAGTTTATACAGGGGGGAGGGTGGCTACACCTTC
CDR3: CASSLYRGEGGYTF

V: TRBV6-5
size: -
D: -
J: TRBJ1-2
DNA: TGTGCCAGCACCCCCGGGGCAGGGGACTATGGCTACACCTTC
CDR3: CASTPGAGDYGYTF

V: TRBV10-3
size: -
D: TRBD2
J: TRBJ2-1
DNA: TGTGCCATCAGTGAGTTTGCGGGAGAGGACTCCTACAATGAGCAGTTCTTC
CDR3: CAISEFAGEDSYNEQFF

V: TRBV24-1
size: -
D: -
J: TRBJ2-1
DNA: TGTGCCACCGAGCCTAGCAACTACAATGAGCAGTTCTTC
CDR3: CATEPSNYNEQFF

V: TRBV6-1
size: -
D: TRBD1
J: TRBJ2-7
DNA: TGTGCCAGCAGTGATGGGGACAGGGCTGGACGAGAGCAGTACTTC
CDR3: CASSDGDRAGREQYF

V: TRBV29-1
size: once
D: -
J: TRBJ2-3
DNA: TGCAGCGTTAAACAGGGAACTAGCACAGATACGCAGTATTTT
CDR3: CSVKQGTSTDTQYF

V: TRBV25-1
size: -
D: TRBD1
J: TRBJ1-3
DNA: TGTGCCAGCAGTGAATCGGGACAGGCCTTCTCTGGAAACACCATATATTTT
CDR3: CASSESGQAFSGNTIYF

V: TRBV11-3
size: -
D: TRBD2
J: TRBJ2-7
DNA: TGTGCCAGCAGCCCTTATATGGGAGGGCCCGTGGAGCAGTACTTC
CDR3: CASSPYMGGPVEQYF

V: TRBV19
size: -
D: -
J: TRBJ2-5
DNA: TGTGCCAGTAGTAGGTCAGATTGGACAGTTGGTCAAGAGACCCAGTACTTC
CDR3: CASSRSDWTVGQETQYF

V: TRBV3-1/TRBV3-2
size: -
D: -
J: TRBJ1-3
DNA: TGTGCCAGCAGCCAACGAGAGTTGTACTCTGGAAACACCATATATTTT
CDR3: CASSQRELYSGNTIYF

V: TRBV5-4
size: -
D: -
J: TRBJ2-5
DNA: TGTGCCTCACAGGGGGGGCTAGCGGGAAGAGAGACCCAGTACTTC
CDR3: CASQGGLAGRETQYF

V: TRBV3-1/TRBV3-2
size: once
D: TRBD1
J: TRBJ1-2
DNA: TGTGCCAGCAGCCAAGCCCCAGGGGGCGTCTATGGCTACACCTTC
CDR3: CASSQAPGGVYGYTF

V: TRBV18
size: -
D: TRBD1
J: TRBJ1-2
DNA: TGTGCCAGCTCCCGATCACCGGGACAGGGATCGAACTATGGCTACACCTTC
CDR3: CASSRSPGQGSNYGYTF

V: TRBV27
size: -
D: TRBD1
J: TRBJ2-7
DNA: TGTGCCAGCACTCTAGGGGGCCCAGGCTCCTACGAGCAGTACTTC
CDR3: CASTLGGPGSYEQYF

V: TRBV7-3
size: -
D: -
J: TRBJ2-7
DNA: TGTGCCAGCAGCTCGGGAGTTTCTTCCGAGCAGTACTTC
CDR3: CASSSGVSSEQYF

V: TRBV29-1
size: -
D: -
J: TRBJ1-5
DNA: TGCAGCGTTGTGGGTCAGGGTCCCAATCAGCCCCAGCATTTT
CDR3: CSVVGQGPNQPQHF

V: TRBV2
size: -
D: -
J: TRBJ1-3
DNA: TGTGCCAGCAGGATAGGGAAAAGGACTCGAGGAAACACCATATATTTT
CDR3: CASRIGKRTRGNTIYF

V: TRBV6-6
size: once
D: TRBD2
J: TRBJ2-1
DNA: TGTGCCAGCAGGAGGACTAGCGGGAAAGTAGATGAGCAGTTCTTC
CDR3: CASRRTSGKVDEQFF

V: TRBV28
size: -
D: -
J: TRBJ1-1
DNA: TGTGCCAGCAGCCCCAGACAGTTCGTGAACACTGAAGCTTTCTTT
CDR3: CASSPRQFVNTEAFF

V: TRBV15
size: once
D: -
J: TRBJ1-4
DNA: TGTGCCACCAGCAGAGACATGGGCCCCGCGAATGAAAAACTGTTTTTT
CDR3: CATSRDMGPANEKLFF

V: TRBV3-1/TRBV3-2
size: -
D: TRBD1
J: TRBJ1-3
DNA: TGTGCCAGCAGCCAAGGGACAGGGGGCATCGCGCCTGGAAACACCATATATTTT
CDR3: CASSQGTGGIAPGNTIYF

V: TRBV5-4
size: -
D: TRBD1
J: TRBJ2-5
DNA: TGTGCCAGCAGCTCTCGGGACAGGGGGCTGGAGACCCAGTACTTC
CDR3: CASSSRDRGLETQYF

V: TRBV6-5
size: -
D: -
J: TRBJ1-1
DNA: TGTGCCAGCAATAGGGGAGGGACTGAAGCTTTCTTT
CDR3: CASNRGGTEAFF

V: TRBV29-1
size: -
D: TRBD2
J: TRBJ2-3
DNA: TGCAGCGTTCAAACTAGCGGGCACGGGGGTGGCACAGATACGCAGTATTTT
CDR3: CSVQTSGHGGGTDTQYF

V: TRBV7-3
size: -
D: -
J: TRBJ1-1
DNA: TGTGCCAGCAGCTTAACGTCAGGGAGGAGGGGAATGAACACTGAAGCTTTCTTT
CDR3: CASSLTSGRRGMNTEAFF

V: TRBV7-3
size: once
D: TRBD1
J: TRBJ1-1
DNA: TGTGCCAGCAGCTCGGCAGGGGGCACTGAAGCTTTCTTT
CDR3: CASSSAGGTEAFF

V: TRBV28
size: -
D: TRBD2
J: TRBJ2-7
DNA: TGTGCCAGCAGTTTATGGACTAGCGTCGGGAACGAGCAGTACTTC
CDR3: CASSLWTSVGNEQYF

V: TRBV4-1
size: -
D: TRBD1
J: TRBJ1-2
DNA: TGCGCCAGCAGCCAACCCGGGACAGGGGGCCTGGGCTACACCTTC
CDR3: CASSQPGTGGLGYTF

V: TRBV7-6
size: -
D: TRBD1
J: TRBJ2-3
DNA: TGTGCCAGCACCCGGGGACAGGTCTCAGATACGCAGTATTTT
CDR3: CASTRGQVSDTQYF

V: TRBV27
size: -
D: -
J: TRBJ2-2
DNA: TGTGCCAGTTCTAATCTAGCGTCCGGGGAGCTGTTTTTT
CDR3: CASSNLASGELFF

V: TRBV11-2
size: -
D: TRBD2
J: TRBJ2-2
DNA: TGTGCCAGCAGCCTCCCCCAAGGACTAGCGGGAGTTACCGGGGAGCTGTTTTTT
CDR3: CASSLPQGLAGVTGELFF

V: TRBV7-8
size: -
D: TRBD2
J: TRBJ2-7
DNA: TGTGCCAGCAGCTTATCCGAAGCGGGAGGGCCCTACGAGCAGTACTTC
CDR3: CASSLSEAGGPYEQYF

V: TRBV18
size: -
D: TRBD1
J: TRBJ2-7
DNA: TGTGCCAGCTCAGAACTACAGGGGGCGCAGGAGCAGTACTTC
CDR3: CASSELQGAQEQYF

V: TRBV7-8
size: -
D: -
J: TRBJ1-3
DNA: TGTGCCAGCAGCTCAGGACAGACCTCTGGAAACACCATATATTTT
CDR3: CASSSGQTSGNTIYF

V: TRBV21-1
size: -
D: -
J: TRBJ1-2
DNA: TGTGCCAGCAGCGGCCACAGGGGGCAAAACTATGGCTACACCTTC
CDR3: CASSGHRGQNYGYTF

V: TRBV5-1
size: -
D: TRBD2
J: TRBJ2-5
DNA: TGCGCCAGCAGCTTGGTGGCTAGCGGGGAGACCCAGTACTTC
CDR3: CASSLVASGETQYF

V: TRBV6-2/TRBV6-3
size: -
D: TRBD1
J: TRBJ1-2
DNA: TGTGCCAGCAGCCGCGGGACAGGGGGACGAGGCTACACCTTC
CDR3: CASSRGTGGRGYTF

V: TRBV5-1
size: -
D: -
J: TRBJ2-1
DNA: TGCGCCAGCAGCTATAGTAGCTATGAGCAGTTCTTC
CDR3: CASSYSSYEQFF

V: TRBV7-9
size: -
D: TRBD2
J: TRBJ2-7
DNA: TGTGCCAGCAGCTTCACTAGCGGGAGTTCCTACGAGCAGTACTTC
CDR3: CASSFTSGSSYEQYF

V: TRBV4-2
size: -
D: -
J: TRBJ2-7
DNA: TGTGCCAGCAGCCGAGGGGGTGATAGGCAGTACTTC
CDR3: CASSRGGDRQYF

V: TRBV15
size: -
D: TRBD1
J: TRBJ1-2
DNA: TGTGCCACCAGCAGAGCTTGGGGGACAGGGGAATATGGCTACACCTTC
CDR3: CATSRAWGTGEYGYTF

V: TRBV3-1/TRBV3-2
size: -
D: TRBD1
J: TRBJ1-2
DNA: TGTGCCAGCAGTGGACAGGGGAGTCAGAATGGCTACACCTTC
CDR3: CASSGQGSQNGYTF